A single sample is the source of the 22 T cell receptor beta chains below, sequenced in a study of human T cells and chemical hapten exposure (dated by TCRdb to about 2021). The time point label, read with the paper, signifies: pre-sensitization, week 0. The sample's treatment or condition label is to be understood as: therapeutic diphenylcyclopropenone sensitization with weekly scalp DPC. The library came from RACE. TCRdb records NextSeq 500 as the sequencer. TCRdb reprocessed the public reads (quality trimming at Q25 with fastp, clone calling with MiXCR) and kept in-frame beta chains. Every distinct CDR3 protein forms one entry, paired with its most common genes and DNA. Within this sample are tens of thousands of distinct CDR3 sequences, with approximately 8.8% of them counted one time only. The ten top clones hold around 15% of the sample. Here the sequenced sample was whole blood, taken in connection with sensitization to the hapten diphenylcyclopropenone (DPC). These receptor sequences come from a woman aged 40 to 49 with alopecia areata. Some clones in this sample may be carry-over from other donors' samples.

The table lists this clonotype with many counts. This chain joins TRBV27 and TRBJ1-4; 7 bases match TRBD1. The CDR3 consists of 12 residues. CDR1 and CDR2 (germline): MNHEY, SMNVEV (reference sequence). Losses at the gene ends were 4 bases for V and 11 bases for J; bases not matched to a gene: 4. CDR3 amino acids: CASSSGGGKLFF. CDR3 DNA: TGTGCCAGCAGTTCAGGGGGTGGGAAACTGTTTTTT.

This clonotype was recorded at least ten times. The CDR3: CSAKGQGPLEQYF. The CDR3 DNA reads as TGCAGTGCTAAGGGACAGGGACCACTGGAGCAGTACTTC. This chain connects TRBV20-1 to TRBJ2-7, with 9 bases aligning to TRBD1. The CDR3 length is 13 residues. Losses at the gene ends were 4 bases for V and 7 bases for J; bases not matched to a gene: 8. Germline V gene sequence: CDR1 DFQATT, CDR2 SNEGSKA (reference sequence).

This clonotype was counted a few times. J is TRBJ1-5 and V is TRBV4-3; D ambiguous. From germline, CDR1 is LGHNA and CDR2 YSLEER. V gave up 0 bases and J gave up 7 bases, with 13 bases separating them. CDR3 length: 15 residues. The CDR3 DNA is TGCGCCAGCAGCCAAGATTCGGGTCCGAGACAGCCCCAGCATTTT. It codes for CASSQDSGPRQPQHF.

This clonotype appeared a few times. The chain recombines TRBV5-4 with TRBJ2-3; maybe TRBD2 (6 bases). CDR1 is SGHNT, CDR2 YYREEE, per germline (reference sequence). The CDR3 length is 16 residues. V was shortened by 4 bases and J by 0 bases, with 15 bases between the two germline ends. CDR3 amino acids: CASSTRLVLSTDTQYF. For the CDR3, the DNA is TGTGCCAGCAGCACCCGACTAGTTCTTAGCACAGATACGCAGTATTTT. Variable domain in full (rest from reference TRBV5-4 and TRBJ2-3): ETGVTQSPTHLIKTRGQQVTLRCSSQSGHNTVSWYQQALGQGPQFIFQYYREEENGRGNFPPRFSGLQFPNYSSELNVNALELDDSALYLCASSTRLVLSTDTQYFGPGTRLTVL.

This clonotype appeared many times. The chain couples TRBV7-8 to TRBJ1-5; D remains unclear. This CDR3 is built from 13 residues. Trimming removed 7 bases at V and 10 bases at J, with 17 bases between. Germline CDR1 is SGHVS and CDR2 is FQNEAQ. The CDR3 DNA sequence: TGTGCCAGCACCGGAACGAGCGATACACCCCAGCATTTT. It translates to CASTGTSDTPQHF.

This clonotype appeared many times. This chain joins TRBV18 and TRBJ2-3, with 10 bases matching TRBD1. Germline assignment: CDR1 KGHSH and CDR2 LQKENI. The CDR3 has 14 residues. V gave up 3 bases and J gave up 5 bases; unmatched junction bases: 2. Here the CDR3 reads CASSPGTGVDTQYF. CDR3 DNA: TGTGCCAGCTCACCCGGGACAGGGGTAGATACGCAGTATTTT.

This clonotype was picked up many times. The chain has TRBV6-1 and TRBJ2-1; TRBD1 aligns across 9 bases. Per germline, CDR1 MNHNS and CDR2 SASEGT. The CDR3 is 13 amino acids. Germline trimming cut 6 bases from V and 9 bases from J; bases unmatched to any gene: 6. CDR3 coding DNA: TGTGCCAGCAGCTTAACAGGGGGCCTTGAGCAGTTCTTC. It encodes CASSLTGGLEQFF.

This clonotype was observed at least ten times. The chain carries TRBV6-2 or TRBV6-3 and TRBJ2-1, with TRBD2 matching 8 bases. After removal of 2 bases from V and 6 bases from J, the junction contained 6 bases not matched to a gene. The CDR3 runs to 15 residues. CDR1 and CDR2 (germline): MNHEY, SVGEGT. CDR3 sequence: CASSYMAGGRNEQFF. The DNA for the CDR3 is TGTGCCAGCAGTTACATGGCGGGGGGACGCAATGAGCAGTTCTTC.

This clonotype was picked up a small number of times. This chain uses TRBV12-5 with TRBJ2-1; unclear D gene. Germline V lookup: CDR1 LGHNT, CDR2 FRNRAP. This CDR3 is built from 21 residues. Deletions cut 1 base from V and 0 bases from J, with 25 bases between. CDR3 coding DNA: TGTGCTAGTGGTTTGGGGCAGAGCAAGTCGTCTCTCATACCCTCCTACAATGAGCAGTTCTTC. It translates to CASGLGQSKSSLIPSYNEQFF.

This clonotype has a count of ten or more. This chain uses TRBV12-3 or TRBV12-4 with TRBJ1-1, with D possibly TRBD1 on 6 matching bases. The CDR3 has 11 amino acids. The V gene lost 6 bases and the J gene lost 11 bases, with 13 bases spanning the gap. The CDR3 reads CASSSQGRAFF. DNA of the CDR3: TGTGCCAGCAGCTCCCAGGGGAGGGCTTTCTTT.

The rearrangement joins TRBV28 to TRBJ2-7, with D hard to call. This CDR3 is 12 amino acids long. Trimming removed 4 bases at V and 0 bases at J, with 4 bases between. Germline lookup yields CDR1 MDHEN and CDR2 SYDVKM. CDR3: CASSSASYEQYF. The DNA of the CDR3 is TGTGCCAGCAGTTCCGCCTCCTACGAGCAGTACTTC. The full variable domain, its missing parts supplied by reference TRBV28 and TRBJ2-7, is DVKVTQSSRYLVKRTGEKVFLECVQDMDHENMFWYRQDPGLGLRLIYFSYDVKMKEKGDIPEGYSVSREKKERFSLILESASTNQTSMYLCASSSASYEQYFGPGTRLTVT.

Comment on this clonotype: Its ends do not fully match the called genes, so a read error is possible. This chain uses TRBV18 with TRBJ1-1, with D possibly being TRBD1 (6 bases). Germline-derived CDR1 and CDR2 are KGHSH and LQKENI. The CDR3 has 14 residues. The DNA for the CDR3 is TGTGTCAGCTCATTACAGGGTATGAACACTGAAGCTTTCTTT. As protein: CVSSLQGMNTEAFF.

This clonotype came up many times. The V gene is TRBV7-3, the J gene TRBJ1-1; 8 positions agree with TRBD1. The CDR3 spans 14 residues. Germline V gene lookup returns CDR1 SGHTA and CDR2 FQGTGA. The V gene end was trimmed by 2 bases and the J gene end by 1 base; junction bases not matched to a gene: 0. CDR3 DNA: TGTGCCAGCAGCTTACAGGGGGCGAACACTGAAGCTTTCTTT. Residues: CASSLQGANTEAFF. Full variable domain (missing parts from reference TRBV7-3 and TRBJ1-1): GAGVSQTPSNKVTEKGKYVELRCDPISGHTALYWYRQSLGQGPEFLIYFQGTGAADDSGLPNDRFFAVRPEGSVSTLKIQRTERGDSAVYLCASSLQGANTEAFFGQGTRLTVV.

A few counts support this clonotype. The chain links TRBV11-2 to TRBJ1-2; a weak D match, TRBD1 (5 bases). The germline V and J ends were trimmed by 0 bases and 4 bases, with 15 bases remaining between them. The CDR3 runs 16 residues. CDR1 SGHAT and CDR2 FQNNGV come from the germline V gene. The CDR3 loop is CASSLDPPGGTYGYTF. CDR3 nucleotide sequence: TGTGCCAGCAGCTTAGATCCCCCCGGAGGGACCTATGGCTACACCTTC. The full variable domain, in which reference TRBV11-2 and TRBJ1-2 provide the parts outside the CDR3, is EAGVAQSPRYKIIEKRQSVAFWCNPISGHATLYWYQQILGQGPKLLIQFQNNGVVDDSQLPKDRFSAERLKGVDSTLKIQPAKLEDSAVYLCASSLDPPGGTYGYTFGSGTRLTVV.

This clonotype was seen repeatedly, ten times or more. V gene TRBV7-2 combines with J gene TRBJ2-5, with D perhaps TRBD1 or TRBD2 (5 bases each). There are 15 residues in the CDR3. The V end was cut by 1 base, the J end by 2 bases, with 11 bases between. Germline loops: CDR1 SGHTA, CDR2 FQGNSA. The CDR3 sequence is CASSLGGDRQETQYF. The CDR3 bases are TGTGCCAGCAGCTTAGGGGGAGACAGACAAGAGACCCAGTACTTC.

This clonotype was detected ten times or more. The J gene is TRBJ2-2, the V gene TRBV7-3, with no clear D. The CDR3 length is 12 residues. V was cut by 6 bases and J by 4 bases, with 6 bases left in between. Germline V lookup: CDR1 SGHTA, CDR2 FQGTGA. The CDR3 is CASRPSTGELFF. CDR3 DNA: TGTGCCAGCAGACCAAGCACCGGGGAGCTGTTTTTT.

This clonotype has at least ten counts. This chain uses TRBV18 with TRBJ1-1; D not certain. CDR3 length: 15 residues. Trimming stripped 6 bases from V and 0 bases from J, with 14 bases between. The V gene's germline CDR1 is KGHSH and CDR2 LQKENI. CDR3 nucleotides: TGTGCCAGCTCCCCAGGAATGGGCATGAACACTGAAGCTTTCTTT. This sequence encodes CASSPGMGMNTEAFF.

This clonotype was counted many times. V is TRBV12-3 or TRBV12-4 and J is TRBJ1-1; D possibly corresponds to TRBD1 (5 bases). Trimming cost V 4 bases and J 2 bases, with 14 bases left between them. The CDR3 has 15 residues. The CDR3 is CASSSQGLRNTEAFF. The CDR3 coding sequence is TGTGCCAGCAGTTCCCAGGGCCTCCGAAACACTGAAGCTTTCTTT.

This clonotype was picked up many times. The chain couples TRBV9 to TRBJ2-2; tentatively, D is TRBD2 (5 bases). The CDR3 has 15 residues. CDR1 and CDR2 from the germline V gene are SGDLS and YYNGEE. V was clipped by 4 bases and J by 7 bases, with 17 bases between them. The DNA for the CDR3 is TGTGCCAGCAGCCCGGACTCCCCGTCTCGCGGGGAGCTGTTTTTT. As protein: CASSPDSPSRGELFF. Full variable domain (rest looked up from reference TRBV9 and TRBJ2-2): DSGVTQTPKHLITATGQRVTLRCSPRSGDLSVYWYQQSLDQGLQFLIQYYNGEERAKGNILERFSAQQFPDLHSELNLSSLELGDSALYFCASSPDSPSRGELFFGEGSRLTVL.

This clonotype was counted ten times or more. V and J are TRBV27 and TRBJ1-1; D unresolved. The V end was cut by 3 bases, the J end by 7 bases, with 15 bases between. Germline lookup yields CDR1 MNHEY and CDR2 SMNVEV (reference sequence). CDR3 length: 14 residues. The CDR3 loop is CASSFGPGPDEAFF. Here the CDR3 DNA reads TGTGCCAGCAGTTTCGGACCGGGCCCAGATGAAGCTTTCTTT.

The chain couples TRBV5-1 to TRBJ1-1; a possible D gene is TRBD1 (5 bases). The CDR3 extends over 13 amino acids. Germline CDR1 SGHRS, CDR2 YFSETQ. V was cut by 3 bases and J by 2 bases, with 8 bases left in between. CDR3 amino acids: CASSWGGNTEAFF. CDR3 DNA sequence: TGCGCCAGCAGCTGGGGCGGTAACACTGAAGCTTTCTTT.

At least ten counts were recorded for this clonotype. The chain couples TRBV7-2 to TRBJ1-5; D might be TRBD1 (5 bases). The CDR3 contains 15 residues. Trimming cost V 5 bases and J 2 bases, with 13 bases left between them. Germline-derived CDR1 and CDR2 are SGHTA and FQGNSA. The CDR3 here is CASSPGMGGNQPQHF. In DNA, the CDR3 is TGTGCCAGCAGCCCTGGTATGGGGGGCAATCAGCCCCAGCATTTT.